This TCR beta chain originates from a study of somatic mutations in cytotoxic T cells in rheumatoid arthritis. Broader study findings: Among rheumatoid arthritis patients and age-matched healthy controls, CD8+ T-cell clonality was not significantly different. The top CD8+ clone topped 20% of CD8+ cells in about an eighth of the roughly 65 patients. Just what the expanded CD8+ clones targeted, in terms of antigens, remained unknown.

Clones were sequenced by immunoSEQ multiplex PCR, and TCRdb holds only the in-frame ones, with some missing. The sample lists about 11,000 clones, 74% occurring once. Positive magnetic bead selection, which isolated the CD4+ and CD8+ cells, was followed by a flow cytometry check of purity. Points on this clone: Antigen unknown.

CDR1 and CDR2 (germline): GTSNPN, SVGIG (reference sequence). The CDR3 totals 12 residues. Deletions cut 7 bases from V and 3 bases from J, with 10 bases between. The chain carries TRBV30 and TRBJ1-5, with a weak D call TRBD1 (5 bases). Specimen: CD8+ T cells sorted from blood. The sequence was collected from a woman aged 40-49 years in good health. As DNA, the CDR3 is TGTGCCTCAAAGACAGACAATCAGCCCCAGCATTTT. Its protein product is CASKTDNQPQHF.